This T cell receptor (beta chain) was profiled in a study of blood T cell repertoires in COVID-19. Study-wide background: From the United States, Italy and Spain came samples of acute and convalescent COVID-19.

Sequenced by immunoSEQ multiplex PCR; TCRdb stores in-frame clones only, minus some. Seen here are just over 80,000 clones, about 89% observed once, and the top ten hold roughly 1%. Which cohort a participant joined came from the clinical history participants gave. V lost 3 bases to trimming and J lost 3 bases; unmatched junction nucleotides: 1. This CDR3 has 13 residues. Germline V gene data show CDR1 as SGHVS and CDR2 as FNYEAQ. This chain uses TRBV7-6 with TRBJ2-5; 7 nucleotides match TRBD1. Sequenced input: PBMCs or T cells enriched from blood (not recorded which). The receptor's source is a woman in her forties or fifties with acute COVID-19. CDR3 in DNA: TGTGCCAGCAGCTTGGGGACAGAAGAGACCCAGTACTTC. This encodes CASSLGTEETQYF.